This T cell receptor (beta chain) was observed in a study of T cell repertoires in cytomegalovirus infection. Broader study findings: CMV-specific TCR beta clonotypes restricted by HLA-C were the ones dominating the ex vivo response.

This clonotype came up a few times. What it binds is not known. V was clipped by 0 bases and J by 10 bases, with 13 bases between them. Germline-derived CDR1 and CDR2 are KGHSH and LQKENI. This CDR3 is built from 15 residues. TCRdb ran MiXCR on the reads and lists one entry per CDR3 protein. The sample holds around 540,000 distinct CDR3 sequences; 33% are singletons and the top ten take 15% to 20%. This sequence joins TRBV18 and TRBJ1-6; possible D gene TRBD1, 6 bases. The sample in question was cultured PBMCs, obtained from culture after CMV antigen stimulation. This clonotype originated in a human donor in good health (CMV status not recorded). Some clones in this sample may be carry-over from other donors' samples. The CDR3 is CASSPPARGGSPLHF. CDR3 sequence (DNA): TGTGCCAGCTCACCACCGGCCAGGGGAGGATCACCCCTCCACTTT.